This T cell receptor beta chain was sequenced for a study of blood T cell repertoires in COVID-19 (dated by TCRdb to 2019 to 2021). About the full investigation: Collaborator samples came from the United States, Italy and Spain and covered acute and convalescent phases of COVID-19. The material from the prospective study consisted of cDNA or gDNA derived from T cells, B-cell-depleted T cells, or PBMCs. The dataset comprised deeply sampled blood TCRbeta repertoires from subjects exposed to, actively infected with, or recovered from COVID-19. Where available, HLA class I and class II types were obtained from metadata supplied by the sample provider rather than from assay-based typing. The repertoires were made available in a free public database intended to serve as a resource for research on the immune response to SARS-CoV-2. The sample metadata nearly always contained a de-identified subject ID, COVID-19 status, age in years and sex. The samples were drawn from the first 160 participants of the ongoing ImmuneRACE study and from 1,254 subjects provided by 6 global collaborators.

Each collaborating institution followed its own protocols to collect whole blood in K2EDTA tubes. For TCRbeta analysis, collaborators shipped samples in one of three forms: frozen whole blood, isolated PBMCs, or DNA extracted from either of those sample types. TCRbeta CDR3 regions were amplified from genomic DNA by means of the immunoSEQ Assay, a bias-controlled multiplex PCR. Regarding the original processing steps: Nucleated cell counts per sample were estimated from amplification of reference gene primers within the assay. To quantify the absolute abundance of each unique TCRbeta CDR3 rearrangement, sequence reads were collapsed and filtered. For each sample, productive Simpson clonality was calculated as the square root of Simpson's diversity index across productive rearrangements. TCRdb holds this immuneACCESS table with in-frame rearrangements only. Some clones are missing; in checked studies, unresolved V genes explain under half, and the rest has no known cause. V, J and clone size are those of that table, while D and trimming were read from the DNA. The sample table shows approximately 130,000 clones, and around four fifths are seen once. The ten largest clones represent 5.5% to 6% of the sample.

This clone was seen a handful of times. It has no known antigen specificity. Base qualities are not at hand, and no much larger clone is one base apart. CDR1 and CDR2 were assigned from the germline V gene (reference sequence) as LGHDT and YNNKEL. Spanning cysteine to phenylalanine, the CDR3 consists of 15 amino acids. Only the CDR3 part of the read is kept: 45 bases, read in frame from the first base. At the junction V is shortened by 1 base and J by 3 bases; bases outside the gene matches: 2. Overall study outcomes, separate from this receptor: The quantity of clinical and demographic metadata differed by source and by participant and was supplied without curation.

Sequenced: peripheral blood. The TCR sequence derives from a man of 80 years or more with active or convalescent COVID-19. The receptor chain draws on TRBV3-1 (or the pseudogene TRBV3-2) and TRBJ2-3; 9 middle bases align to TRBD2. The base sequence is TGTGCCAGCAGCCAAGCTAGCGGGGTTACAGATACGCAGTATTTT. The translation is CASSQASGVTDTQYF.